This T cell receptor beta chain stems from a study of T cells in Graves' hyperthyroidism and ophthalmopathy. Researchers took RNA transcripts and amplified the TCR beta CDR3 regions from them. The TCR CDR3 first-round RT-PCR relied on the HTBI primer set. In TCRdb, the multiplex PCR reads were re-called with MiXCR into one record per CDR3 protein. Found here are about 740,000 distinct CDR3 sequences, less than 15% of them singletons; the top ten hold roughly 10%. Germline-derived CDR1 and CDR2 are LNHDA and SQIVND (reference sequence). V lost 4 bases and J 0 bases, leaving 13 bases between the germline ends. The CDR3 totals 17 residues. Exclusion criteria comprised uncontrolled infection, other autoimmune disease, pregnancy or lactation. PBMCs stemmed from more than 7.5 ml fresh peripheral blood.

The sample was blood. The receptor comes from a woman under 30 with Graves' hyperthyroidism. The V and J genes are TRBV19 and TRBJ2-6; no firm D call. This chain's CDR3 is CASSKALSFSGANVLTF. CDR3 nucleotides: TGTGCCAGTAGTAAAGCCTTATCCTTCTCTGGGGCCAACGTCCTGACTTTC.